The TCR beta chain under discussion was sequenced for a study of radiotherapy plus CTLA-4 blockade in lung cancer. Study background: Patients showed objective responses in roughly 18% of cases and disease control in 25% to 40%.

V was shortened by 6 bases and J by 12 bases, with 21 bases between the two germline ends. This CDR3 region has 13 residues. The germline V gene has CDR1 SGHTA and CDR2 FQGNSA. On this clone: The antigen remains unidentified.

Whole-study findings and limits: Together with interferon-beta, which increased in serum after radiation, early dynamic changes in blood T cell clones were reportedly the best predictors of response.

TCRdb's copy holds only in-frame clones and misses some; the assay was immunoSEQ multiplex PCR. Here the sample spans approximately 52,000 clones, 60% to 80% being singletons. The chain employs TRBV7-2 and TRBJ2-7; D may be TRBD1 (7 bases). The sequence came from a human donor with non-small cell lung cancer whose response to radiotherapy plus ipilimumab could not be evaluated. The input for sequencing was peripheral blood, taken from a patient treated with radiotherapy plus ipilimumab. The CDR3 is CASSYLGGEGGYF. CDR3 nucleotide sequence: TGTGCCAGCAGTTATCTAGGGGGCGAGGGGGGGTACTTC.